Listed below are T cell receptor beta chains from one sample, sequenced in a study of patients and donors after allogeneic stem cell transplantation. One entry per CDR3 protein results from TCRdb running MiXCR on the RT-PCR reads. The sample lists 150,000 to 250,000 distinct CDR3 sequences; more than 35% were seen once. The specimen sequenced was blood, either unsorted or a sorted T cell fraction (not recorded which). The receptors originated from a human donor who was either an allogeneic HSCT recipient or a stem cell or donor lymphocyte infusion donor (not recorded which). It is not recorded whose cells these are; they may come from a transplant donor. The CDR3 runs from the conserved cysteine through the conserved F or W. The order of the fields is D gene, J gene, clone size, V gene, CDR3 DNA, CDR3 protein. The D gene is left open where the match is weak. Rows may omit the clone size; those that give it use once, few, many or a size class.

NA | TRBJ1-1 | few | TRBV4-3 | TGCGCCAGCAGCCAGGGATCGGGGATTGAAGCTTTCTTT | CASSQGSGIEAFF
NA | TRBJ2-2 | NA | TRBV4-2 | TGTGCCAGCAGCCAAGTAGGACAGTCCACCGGGGAGCTGTTTTTT | CASSQVGQSTGELFF
NA | TRBJ1-5 | NA | TRBV4-3 | TGCGCCAGCAGCCAAGATCAAAGTGGCAATCAGCCCCAGCATTTT | CASSQDQSGNQPQHF
TRBD2 | TRBJ2-5 | few | TRBV11-2 | TGTGCCAGCACCCCCAGCGGGATAAGCCAAGAGACCCAGTACTTC | CASTPSGISQETQYF
NA | TRBJ1-1 | NA | TRBV7-9 | TGTGCCAGCAGCCCCTATCTGGGGAGCACTGAAGCTTTCTTT | CASSPYLGSTEAFF
NA | TRBJ1-1 | NA | TRBV5-6 | TGTGCCAGCAGCCCCCTTTTTCCTGTTGCCGGCACTGAAGCTTTCTTT | CASSPLFPVAGTEAFF
NA | TRBJ2-1 | once | TRBV7-7 | TGTGCCAGCAGCCGCGATCTGGGGAGCTCCTACAATGAGCAGTTCTTC | CASSRDLGSSYNEQFF
NA | TRBJ1-2 | NA | TRBV9 | TGTGCCAGCAGCGTAGGGGGAGGAGGAAGCTATGGCTGCACCTTC | CASSVGGGGSYGCTF
NA | TRBJ2-1 | NA | TRBV20-1 | TGCAGTGCCCCCTGGCCCGGGGTTGATGAGCAGTTCTTC | CSAPWPGVDEQFF
TRBD1 | TRBJ2-7 | NA | TRBV5-1 | TGCGCCAGCAGCTTGGCGGGACAGGGGCTGTACGAGCAGTACTTC | CASSLAGQGLYEQYF
NA | TRBJ1-6 | few | TRBV28 | TGTGCCAGCAGTAATTACTACAACAATTCACCCCTCCACTTT | CASSNYYNNSPLHF
NA | TRBJ1-2 | NA | TRBV7-4 | TGTGCCAGCAGCCCTTTTAGATATGGCTACACCTTC | CASSPFRYGYTF
NA | TRBJ2-2 | NA | TRBV6-2/TRBV6-3 | TGTGCCAGCAGTTCCAGCCACACCGGGGAGCTGTTTTTT | CASSSSHTGELFF
TRBD1 | TRBJ1-1 | NA | TRBV4-1 | TGCGCCAGCGGGGACAGGGCTACCTTGAACACTGAAGCTTTCTTT | CASGDRATLNTEAFF